The following is a T cell receptor beta chain sequence with its context. These data originate in a study of Ad26.COV2.S vaccination and SARS-CoV-2 variants. Trimming pared 8 bases from V and 2 bases from J, leaving 15 bases between. The CDR3 is 13 amino acids. From germline, CDR1 is SQVTM and CDR2 ANQGSEA. Measured with immunoSEQ multiplex PCR; TCRdb has only the in-frame clones, and not every one. The sample has under 550,000 clones, 75% to 95% seen once; the top ten hold approximately 12%. The treatment denotes: roughly 20 received Ad26.COV2.S at low or high dose, single or two shots; 5 received placebo; per-sample allocation not given. Specimen acquisition occurred on day 63 following the initial vaccine or placebo injection.

The starting material was peripheral blood, obtained in a trial of Ad26.COV2.S vaccine versus placebo. The TCR comes from a person aged 18-65 years who received the Ad26.COV2.S COVID-19 vaccine or a placebo. This chain uses TRBV29-1 with TRBJ1-1; weak D call: TRBD1 (6 bases). The CDR3 loop reads CSLRTVTNTEAFF. The CDR3 DNA reads as TGCAGCCTCAGGACAGTAACAAACACTGAAGCTTTCTTT. Filled out from reference TRBV29-1 and TRBJ1-1, the complete variable domain reads SAVISQKPSRDICQRGTSLTIQCQVDSQVTMMFWYRQQPGQSLTLIATANQGSEATYESGFVIDKFPISRPNLTFSTLTVSNMSPEDSSIYLCSLRTVTNTEAFFGQGTRLTVV.